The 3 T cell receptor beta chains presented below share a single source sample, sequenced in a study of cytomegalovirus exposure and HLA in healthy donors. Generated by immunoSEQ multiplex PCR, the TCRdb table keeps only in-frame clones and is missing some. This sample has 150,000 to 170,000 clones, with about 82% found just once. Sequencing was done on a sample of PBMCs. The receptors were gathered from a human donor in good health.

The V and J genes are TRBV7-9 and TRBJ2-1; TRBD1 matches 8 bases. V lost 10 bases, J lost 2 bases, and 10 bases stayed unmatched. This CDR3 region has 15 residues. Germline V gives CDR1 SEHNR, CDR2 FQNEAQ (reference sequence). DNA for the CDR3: TGTGCCACCCCTCCGGAGACAGGGGCCTACAATGAGCAGTTCTTC. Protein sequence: CATPPETGAYNEQFF.

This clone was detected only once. The CDR3 region is CASSLWGEGQKNTGELFF. The DNA for the CDR3 is TGTGCCAGCAGTTTATGGGGTGAGGGCCAGAAGAACACCGGGGAGCTGTTTTTT. The chain is built from TRBV28 and TRBJ2-2; D is perhaps TRBD2 (5 bases). V lost 0 bases and J lost 1, with 15 bases in between. The CDR3 loop spans 18 amino acids. Germline V lookup: CDR1 MDHEN, CDR2 SYDVKM.

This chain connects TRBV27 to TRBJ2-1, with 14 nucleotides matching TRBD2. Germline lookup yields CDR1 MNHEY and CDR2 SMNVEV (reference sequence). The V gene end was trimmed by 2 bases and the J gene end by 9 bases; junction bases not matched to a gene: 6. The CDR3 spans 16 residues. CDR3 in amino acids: CASSLGRTSGRFEQFF. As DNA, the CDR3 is TGTGCCAGCAGTTTAGGAAGGACTAGCGGGAGGTTTGAGCAGTTCTTC.